One sample yielded the 23 T cell receptor beta chains listed below, sequenced in a study of T cells after yellow fever vaccination. TCRdb independently ran MiXCR on the 5' RACE reads; one entry per CDR3 protein. The data hold around 310,000 distinct CDR3 sequences, with about 3.5% observed a single time. The sequences come from PBMCs, collected on the day of the yellow fever booster vaccination. Source of these receptors: a man aged 18 to 30 who received the YFV17D yellow fever vaccine.

This clonotype has ten or more counts. The V and J genes are TRBV23-1 and TRBJ2-7, with TRBD1 matching over 12 bases. TRBV23-1 has ORF status, its function being uncertain. V lost 3 bases to trimming and J lost 5 bases; unmatched junction nucleotides: 5. This CDR3 contains 15 residues. The CDR3 sequence is CASSHSGTGGDEQYV. The CDR3 nucleotides read TGCGCCAGCAGTCATTCCGGGACAGGGGGCGACGAGCAGTACGTC.

In its sample, this clonotype was seen a few times. The CDR3 DNA sequence: TGTGCCAGCAGCCTCGTTGGTGCGCAAGGTGAAAAACTGTTTTTT. It yields the protein CASSLVGAQGEKLFF. V is TRBV7-9 and J is TRBJ1-4, with D uncertain. The V gene's germline CDR1 is SEHNR and CDR2 FQNEAQ (reference sequence). This CDR3 comprises 15 residues. Trimming left V 5 bases short and J 7 bases short, with 17 bases between.

This clonotype was seen many times. The J gene is TRBJ2-5, the V gene TRBV12-3 or TRBV12-4, with D hard to call. Trimming removed 3 bases at V and 3 bases at J, with 8 bases between. CDR3 size: 13 residues. The CDR3 loop reads CASSFSQEETQYF. CDR3 nucleotides: TGTGCCAGCAGTTTCTCGCAGGAAGAGACCCAGTACTTC.

At least ten counts were recorded for this clonotype. The rearrangement uses TRBV9 and TRBJ1-1; D gene unclear. Trimming took 0 bases from V and 6 from J, leaving 3 bases between them. The germline CDR1 and CDR2 sequences are SGDLS and YYNGEE. The CDR3 contains 11 residues. For the CDR3, the DNA is TGTGCCAGCAGCGTAGACGCTGAAGCTTTCTTT. Its translation is CASSVDAEAFF.

The rearrangement joins TRBV7-6 to TRBJ2-5, with TRBD2 matching over 16 bases. The CDR3 sequence is 17 residues long. Germline V gene lookup returns CDR1 SGHVS and CDR2 FNYEAQ. Trimming took 0 bases from V and 3 from J; bases not matched to a gene: 1. As DNA, the CDR3 is TGTGCCAGCAGCTTAGCCGGGACTAGCGGGGGGGAAGAGACCCAGTACTTC. This sequence encodes CASSLAGTSGGEETQYF.

The V gene is TRBV6-5, the J gene TRBJ2-3; weak D call: TRBD2 (7 bases). V was trimmed by 5 bases and J by 5 bases, leaving 23 bases between them. The CDR3 contains 17 residues. CDR1 and CDR2 from the germline V gene are MNHEY and SVGAGI. CDR3 residues: CASSPTPPGGHRDTQYF. For the CDR3, the DNA is TGTGCCAGCAGTCCGACTCCCCCGGGGGGCCATCGAGATACGCAGTATTTT.

Only a few counts were recorded for this clonotype. This chain joins TRBV7-2 and TRBJ1-1; no clear D gene. V was clipped by 5 bases and J by 3 bases, with 10 bases between them. The germline V gene encodes CDR1 SGHTA and CDR2 FQGNSA. CDR3 length: 13 amino acids. For the CDR3, the DNA is TGTGCCAGCAGCGCGGGGTGGGACACTGAAGCTTTCTTT. Translating gives CASSAGWDTEAFF.

This clonotype was recorded many times. Here the CDR3 DNA reads TGTGCCAGCAGCCTAGGGAAGCAGTTCTTC. Protein sequence: CASSLGKQFF. This chain links TRBV7-9 with TRBJ2-1, with unresolved D. Trimming removed 5 bases at V and 11 bases at J, with 7 bases between. The CDR3 is 10 residues long. CDR1 is SEHNR, CDR2 FQNEAQ, per germline (reference sequence).

The chain joins TRBV19 to TRBJ2-5; D unresolved. CDR1 and CDR2 (germline): LNHDA, SQIVND (reference sequence). V was shortened by 8 bases and J by 6 bases, with 7 bases between the two germline ends. CDR3 length equals 10 residues. The CDR3 loop is CASGSKTQYF. CDR3 nucleotides: TGTGCCAGTGGTTCTAAGACCCAGTACTTC.

This clonotype has only a few counts. The CDR3 region is CSARGLVDTQYF. The CDR3 nucleotides read TGCAGTGCTAGAGGCCTTGTAGATACGCAGTATTTT. The chain recombines TRBV20-1 with TRBJ2-3; D is uncertain. The ends were cut back, 1 base at V and 5 bases at J, with 7 bases in the middle. CDR1 and CDR2 (germline): DFQATT, SNEGSKA (reference sequence). This CDR3 region has 12 residues.

For the CDR3, the DNA is TGTGCCAGCAGCGTGCAAGGCGCAGGAGGCGAGCAGTACTTC. Protein sequence: CASSVQGAGGEQYF. The chain uses TRBV9 and TRBJ2-7, with D tentatively TRBD2 (5 bases). The V end was cut by 2 bases, the J end by 6 bases, with 15 bases between. Germline CDR1 is SGDLS and CDR2 is YYNGEE. This CDR3 has 14 residues.

The chain has TRBV12-3 or TRBV12-4 and TRBJ1-5, with D possibly matching TRBD1 (6 bases). V shed 3 bases and J shed 16 bases, with 16 bases lying between them. The CDR3 has 12 amino acids. CDR3 DNA: TGTGCCAGCAGTTTGCAGGGGTCAATACAACATTTT. Protein sequence: CASSLQGSIQHF.

This clonotype has a count of ten or more. This rearrangement joins TRBV28 to TRBJ2-4, with TRBD2 identical over 11 bases. After removal of 3 bases from V and 14 bases from J, the junction contained 9 bases not matched to a gene. The CDR3 is made up of 14 amino acids. The V gene's germline CDR1 is MDHEN and CDR2 SYDVKM. CDR3 nucleotides: TGTGCCAGCAGTTTCGGCTCGGTAGCGGGGGGGAAGTACTTC. This encodes CASSFGSVAGGKYF.

This clonotype has a count of ten or more. The V call is TRBV11-2, the J call TRBJ1-1; D not resolved. V was cut by 3 bases and J by 5 bases, with 13 bases left in between. The CDR3 covers 14 residues. Germline lookup yields CDR1 SGHAT and CDR2 FQNNGV. CDR3 region: CASSFLQSRTEAFF. The DNA for the CDR3 is TGTGCCAGCAGCTTTTTACAGAGCCGGACTGAAGCTTTCTTT.

This clonotype was observed a handful of times. V and J are TRBV6-2 or TRBV6-3 and TRBJ2-3, with D unresolved. The ends were cut back, 10 bases at V and 6 bases at J, with 20 bases in the middle. CDR3 size: 14 residues. Germline assignment: CDR1 MNHEY and CDR2 SVGEGT. The CDR3 spells CANSHGGHGDTQYF. The CDR3 DNA follows: TGTGCCAATTCACACGGCGGCCATGGGGATACGCAGTATTTT.

This clonotype came up many times. The chain has TRBV20-1 and TRBJ2-7; TRBD2 might be the D (6 bases). The CDR3 runs to 15 residues. Germline V gives CDR1 DFQATT, CDR2 SNEGSKA (reference sequence). The V gene lost 4 bases and the J gene lost 2 bases, with 18 bases spanning the gap. The CDR3 nucleotides read TGCAGTGCTACTCGCAGACTAGGACCGACCTACGAGCAGTACTTC. This codes for CSATRRLGPTYEQYF.

In its sample, this clonotype was seen many times. The V call is TRBV7-9, the J call TRBJ1-1, with a weak D call TRBD1 (6 bases). With 3 bases removed from V and 5 bases from J, the gap between germline ends came to 10 bases. Germline V gene sequence: CDR1 SEHNR, CDR2 FQNEAQ (reference sequence). The CDR3 runs 13 residues. As DNA, the CDR3 is TGTGCCAGCAGCTTGGGGGGGCTGACTGAAGCTTTCTTT. Residues: CASSLGGLTEAFF.

The table lists this clonotype with a few counts. The chain has TRBV2 and TRBJ1-3, with TRBD1 as a possible D gene (5 bases). Trimming cost V 6 bases and J 8 bases, with 11 bases left between them. The CDR3 extends over 12 amino acids. Germline loops: CDR1 SNHLY, CDR2 FYNNEI. The CDR3 here is CASSRDVDTIYF. The CDR3 region has the DNA TGTGCCAGCAGCCGGGACGTGGACACCATATATTTT.

This clonotype appeared many times. V and J are TRBV5-4 and TRBJ1-4; TRBD1 agrees at 9 bases. Germline V gene data show CDR1 as SGHNT and CDR2 as YYREEE (reference sequence). CDR3 size: 14 residues. The J segment lost 7 bases and the V segment lost 4 bases, leaving 5 bases of the junction unmatched. Written as DNA, the CDR3 is TGTGCCAGCAGCAAACAGGGGGCGGTTGAAAAACTGTTTTTT. Its translation: CASSKQGAVEKLFF.

This clonotype has ten or more counts. The chain uses TRBV3-1 and TRBJ2-5; D is uncertain. This CDR3 spans 13 amino acids. Germline V gene data show CDR1 as LGHDT and CDR2 as YNNKEL (reference sequence). Trimming removed 2 bases from V and 2 bases from J, with 6 bases in between. In DNA form, the CDR3 reads TGTGCCAGCAGCCAAATACAGCAAGAGACCCAGTACTTC. Protein product: CASSQIQQETQYF.

This clonotype was seen many times. The chain links TRBV4-2 to TRBJ2-5, with 11 bases aligning to TRBD2. Germline values: CDR1 LGHNA, CDR2 YNFKEQ. The CDR3 contains 22 residues. J gave up 4 bases and V 0 bases, and 22 bases lay outside the gene matches. CDR3 region: CASSQDTPRASGGQASRETQYF. DNA for the CDR3: TGTGCCAGCAGCCAAGATACCCCCCGGGCTAGCGGGGGGCAGGCGTCTAGAGAGACCCAGTACTTC.

This clonotype was seen a handful of times. As DNA, the CDR3 is TGTGCCAGCAGTCCCCCGCCCCTGACAGGGGATGGCTACACCTTC. It codes for CASSPPPLTGDGYTF. This sequence joins TRBV12-3 or TRBV12-4 and TRBJ1-2; 8 positions match TRBD1. V was pared by 5 bases and J by 6 bases, with 11 bases of the junction left unmatched. The CDR3 runs to 15 residues.

This clonotype was detected only once. CDR3 sequence: CAISEAGTGDTGELFF. The CDR3, as DNA: TGTGCCATCAGTGAAGCCGGGACAGGGGACACCGGGGAGCTGTTTTTT. This chain uses TRBV10-3 with TRBJ2-2; 10 bases agree with TRBD1. V lost 3 bases and J lost 3; bases outside the gene matches: 4. The CDR3 consists of 16 residues. The V gene's germline CDR1 is ENHRY and CDR2 SYGVKD.